Here is one TCR beta chain with its context. The antigen is unknown. These data originate in a study of cytomegalovirus exposure and HLA in healthy donors. The primer mix had 60 Vbeta and 13 Jbeta primers. How the authors handled the data: Later, 65 million to 85 million unique TCR beta chains were counted in an analysis, and roughly 11 million of them were shared. TCRdb keeps only in-frame clones here, not all; method: immunoSEQ multiplex PCR. V, J and clone size reflect that table, while D and trimming were determined from the DNA. Its table records approximately 70,000 clones. General observations from the study: Reportedly, cytomegalovirus status was diagnosed with high sensitivity and specificity.

J was trimmed by 15 bases and V by 5 bases; bases with no gene match: 12. This CDR3 is 13 amino acids long. Germline-derived CDR1 and CDR2 are MDHEN and SYDVKM. The sequenced sample consisted of PBMCs. The clonotype was recovered from a woman aged 25-40 years in good health and CMV-seronegative. The V gene is TRBV28, the J gene TRBJ2-1; 8 bases line up with TRBD2. CDR3 DNA sequence: TGTGCCAGCAGTCCAAACCTAGCGGGCGATCGGTTCTTC. It yields the protein CASSPNLAGDRFF.